A selection of T cell receptor beta chains follows, all from one sample in a study of T-cell reconstitution after alpha-beta-depleted transplantation in children. TCRdb re-called the PCR reads with MiXCR, one entry per CDR3 protein. Here the sample spans a few hundred thousand distinct CDR3 sequences, roughly 13% being singletons. The material sequenced was PBMCs, mostly from graft donor cells, taken 360 days after TCRalphabeta/CD19-depleted stem cell transplant. Receptors originate from a male patient aged 10-17 years who had a stem cell transplant for acute myeloid leukemia, so the T cells may come from the graft donor. The conserved cysteine and the conserved F or W are not part of the CDR3 here. The size field is filled for only some rows; it gives once, few, many or a size class.

clone_size	v_call	j_call	cdr3_aa
few	TRBV20-1	TRBJ1-1	SAWDRGLNTEAF
few	TRBV7-3	TRBJ2-1	ASSSAGTDNEQF
.	TRBV7-2	TRBJ2-5	ASSLAASFETQY
.	TRBV5-1	TRBJ2-5	ASSHLGEIGETQY
few	TRBV20-1	TRBJ2-3	SASISVSTDTQY
many	TRBV7-2	TRBJ2-3	ASSFGEGADTQY
few	TRBV7-2	TRBJ2-2	ASSTGLASGELF
few	TRBV15	TRBJ2-7	ATSRDRYQVYEQY
many	TRBV12-3/TRBV12-4	TRBJ2-4	ASSLAGLGSLQY
.	TRBV20-1	TRBJ2-7	SATTLGDLSHYEQY
few	TRBV12-3/TRBV12-4	TRBJ1-5	ASSLGDRGFNQPQH
many	TRBV12-3/TRBV12-4	TRBJ2-6	ASSFGTGGGNVLT
once	TRBV7-9	TRBJ2-2	ASSQGQGDTGELF
few	TRBV20-1	TRBJ1-1	SARAGGRASF
.	TRBV28	TRBJ2-3	ASSFAAWEDTQY
many	TRBV12-3/TRBV12-4	TRBJ1-2	ASSFGREGYGYT
few	TRBV7-8	TRBJ2-7	ASSLGSQPFYEQY